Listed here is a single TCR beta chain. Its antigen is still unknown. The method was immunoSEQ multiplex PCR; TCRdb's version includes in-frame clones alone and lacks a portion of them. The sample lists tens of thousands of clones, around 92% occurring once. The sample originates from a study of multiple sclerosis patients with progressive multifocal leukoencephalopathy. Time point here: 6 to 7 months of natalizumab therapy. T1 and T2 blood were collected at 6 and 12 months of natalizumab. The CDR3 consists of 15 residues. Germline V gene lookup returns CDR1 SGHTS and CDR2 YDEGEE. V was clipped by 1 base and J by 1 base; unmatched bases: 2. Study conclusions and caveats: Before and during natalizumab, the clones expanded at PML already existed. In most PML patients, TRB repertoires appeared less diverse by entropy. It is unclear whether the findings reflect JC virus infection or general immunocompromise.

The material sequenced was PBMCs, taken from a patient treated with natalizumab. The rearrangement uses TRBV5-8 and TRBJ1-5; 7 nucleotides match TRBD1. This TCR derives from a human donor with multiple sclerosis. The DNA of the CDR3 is TGTGCCAGCAGCTTGCGACAGGGAAGCAATCAGCCCCAGCATTTT. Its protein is CASSLRQGSNQPQHF. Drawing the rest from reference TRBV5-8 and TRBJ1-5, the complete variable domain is EAGVTQSPTHLIKTRGQQATLRCSPISGHTSVYWYQQALGLGLQFLLWYDEGEERNRGNFPPRFSGRQFPNYSSELNVNALELEDSALYLCASSLRQGSNQPQHFGDGTRLSIL.